This T cell receptor (beta chain) was sequenced for a study of blood T cells in healthy people across ages. This clonotype was seen a single time. Its antigen is unidentified. With a much larger clone just one base away, this may be a read error. Notes on the study in general: Estimated diversity across one million T cells was deemed an underestimate.

Next came a second PCR, run for about 6 to 11 cycles, which used a sample-barcoded 5' primer along with a J-beta primer mix. Researchers report that a template-switch adaptor with 12 random nucleotides tagged each cDNA molecule. Per sample, CDR3-containing paired-end reads numbered at least 2.5 million. TCRdb re-called the 5' RACE reads with MiXCR, one entry per CDR3 protein. The table has approximately 810,000 distinct CDR3 sequences, roughly 40% seen once. Germline trimming cut 10 bases from V and 3 bases from J; bases unmatched to any gene: 8. The germline CDR1 and CDR2 sequences are ENHRY and SYGVKD. The CDR3 is 13 amino acids.

The chain uses TRBV10-3 and TRBJ2-7; 8 bases fit TRBD1. This TCR was recovered from a man between 18 and 29 years old in good health. Input material: blood. DNA for the CDR3: TGTGCCAGCTGGGGACAGGACGACTACGAGCAGTACTTC. This codes for CASWGQDDYEQYF.